The 27 T cell receptor beta chains below come from one sample, sequenced in a study of T cell changes during pregnancy in multiple sclerosis. The method was immunoSEQ multiplex PCR; TCRdb's version includes in-frame clones alone and lacks a portion of them. The sample has approximately 41,000 clones; 89% are singletons. The input for sequencing was CD4+ T cells from peripheral blood mononuclear cells, taken in the first trimester of pregnancy. These receptors were collected from a female donor with multiple sclerosis, enrolled in a pregnancy study.

The V and J genes are TRBV5-1 and TRBJ1-1, with D possibly matching TRBD1 (5 bases). The V gene's germline CDR1 is SGHRS and CDR2 YFSETQ. The CDR3 runs 13 residues. V gave up 4 bases and J gave up 4 bases, with 11 bases separating them. CDR3 sequence reads: CASSVFGGTEAFF. The DNA for the CDR3 is TGCGCCAGCAGCGTCTTCGGGGGCACTGAAGCTTTCTTT.

The chain employs TRBV28 and TRBJ2-7, with a possible D match to TRBD1 (6 bases). This CDR3 comprises 14 residues. V lost 5 bases and J lost 0, with 11 bases in between. Germline lookup yields CDR1 MDHEN and CDR2 SYDVKM. The CDR3 DNA reads TGTGCCAGCAGTCTCGACAGGAGCTCCTACGAGCAGTACTTC. Translation gives CASSLDRSSYEQYF.

This sequence joins TRBV2 and TRBJ2-1; 8 positions agree with TRBD1. J gave up 7 bases and V 5 bases, and 13 bases lay outside the gene matches. Germline CDR1 and CDR2: SNHLY and FYNNEI. There are 16 residues in the CDR3. CDR3 protein: CASSRGDRRQRNEQFF. Written as DNA, the CDR3 is TGTGCCAGCAGTAGAGGGGACAGGAGACAAAGGAATGAGCAGTTCTTC.

The V gene is TRBV19, the J gene TRBJ1-2, with D perhaps matching TRBD1 (5 bases). CDR1 is LNHDA and CDR2 is SQIVND in the germline V gene (reference sequence). The CDR3 is 13 residues long. Trimming shortened V by 11 bases and J by 3 bases, and 16 bases separated the two germline ends. The CDR3 DNA reads as TGTGCCGGGGCTTCGGGCCGAGACTATGGCTACACCTTC. It translates to CAGASGRDYGYTF.

The chain joins TRBV14 to TRBJ2-3; 9 bases fit TRBD2. CDR1 is SGHDN and CDR2 is FVKESK in the germline V gene. This CDR3 comprises 15 residues. The junction had 8 bases not matched to a gene; V was cut back by 0 bases and J by 10 bases. This chain's CDR3 is CASSQDGAGGVAQYF. The DNA of the CDR3 is TGTGCCAGCAGCCAAGATGGAGCGGGAGGAGTGGCGCAGTATTTT.

V is TRBV4-2 and J is TRBJ2-7; D ambiguous. CDR3 length: 16 amino acids. Trimming removed 0 bases from V and 0 bases from J, with 12 bases in between. Germline-derived CDR1 and CDR2 are LGHNA and YNFKEQ. The CDR3 reads CASSQEILPFSYEQYF. CDR3 sequence (DNA): TGTGCCAGCAGCCAAGAGATACTTCCCTTCTCCTACGAGCAGTACTTC.

This clone was counted only a few times. This chain links TRBV30 with TRBJ1-1; possibly TRBD1 for D (6 bases). There are 14 residues in the CDR3. The V end was cut by 4 bases, the J end by 3 bases, with 15 bases between. Germline V gene data show CDR1 as GTSNPN and CDR2 as SVGIG (reference sequence). The CDR3 sequence: CAWTGHLMDTEAFF. The CDR3 coding sequence is TGTGCCTGGACGGGACACCTTATGGACACTGAAGCTTTCTTT.

The chain combines TRBV5-1 with TRBJ2-1; 9 bases are shared with TRBD1. The CDR3 is 16 residues long. Trimming took 4 bases from V and 7 from J; bases not matched to a gene: 12. Germline values: CDR1 SGHRS, CDR2 YFSETQ. This CDR3 is CASSIGGRQGVNEQFF. The CDR3 DNA follows: TGCGCCAGCAGCATTGGCGGGAGACAGGGGGTAAATGAGCAGTTCTTC.

The chain recombines TRBV2 with TRBJ2-2, with a possible D match to TRBD1 (5 bases). The germline gives CDR1 SNHLY, CDR2 FYNNEI. The length of the CDR3 is 14 residues. As DNA, the CDR3 is TGTGTGAGTAGTCCGAGACAGTTCACCGGGGAGCTGTTTTTT. Its protein is CVSSPRQFTGELFF.

V is TRBV5-6 and J is TRBJ2-5; 8 nucleotides line up with TRBD1. The J call may be wrong; the DNA end is better matched by TRBJ2-7. Germline lookup yields CDR1 SGHDT and CDR2 YYEEEE. The length of the CDR3 is 14 residues. This CDR3 reads CASSLEQGANEQYF. The CDR3 DNA follows: TGTGCCAGCAGCTTGGAGCAGGGGGCCAACGAGCAGTACTTC.

The genes are TRBV7-3 and TRBJ2-3, with 9 bases identical to TRBD1. J was trimmed by 3 bases and V by 5 bases; bases with no gene match: 6. Looked up from germline, CDR1 is SGHTA and CDR2 is FQGTGA. The CDR3 extends over 15 amino acids. The CDR3 DNA reads TGTGCCAGCAGCCCCGGGACAGGGAGAACAGATACGCAGTATTTT. Its translation is CASSPGTGRTDTQYF. Complete variable domain (other parts from reference TRBV7-3 and TRBJ2-3): GAGVSQTPSNKVTEKGKYVELRCDPISGHTALYWYRQSLGQGPEFLIYFQGTGAADDSGLPNDRFFAVRPEGSVSTLKIQRTERGDSAVYLCASSPGTGRTDTQYFGPGTRLTVL.

The rearrangement joins TRBV6-6 to TRBJ2-1; 7 nucleotides line up with TRBD1. CDR1 is MNHNY, CDR2 SVGAGI, per germline (reference sequence). This CDR3 has 14 amino acids. With 6 bases clipped from V and 2 bases from J, the junction kept 4 bases outside the gene matches. The DNA of the CDR3 is TGTGCCAGCAGGACCGGGACAGCCTACAATGAGCAGTTCTTC. Protein sequence: CASRTGTAYNEQFF.

The chain recombines TRBV7-7 with TRBJ2-3, with a weak D call TRBD2 (7 bases). V shed 5 bases and J shed 8 bases, with 14 bases lying between them. Germline CDR1 is SSHAT and CDR2 is FNYEAQ (reference sequence). The CDR3 spans 13 residues. The CDR3 protein is CASSPGDYATQYF. The DNA of the CDR3 is TGTGCCAGCAGCCCAGGGGACTATGCTACGCAGTATTTT.

The V gene is TRBV12-5, the J gene TRBJ2-5, with D maybe TRBD1 (6 bases). Deletions cut 6 bases from V and 3 bases from J, with 17 bases between. The length of the CDR3 is 15 residues. Per germline, CDR1 LGHNT and CDR2 FRNRAP. The CDR3 protein is CASGAGGTREETQYF. The CDR3 DNA sequence: TGTGCTAGTGGCGCTGGGGGCACTAGAGAAGAGACCCAGTACTTC.

This clone was counted only a few times. CDR3 region: CASSPHRGKNTEAFF. In nucleotides, the CDR3 is TGTGCCAGCAGCCCGCATCGGGGGAAGAACACTGAAGCTTTCTTT. This chain joins TRBV7-9 and TRBJ1-1, with D maybe TRBD1 (5 bases). Germline CDR1 and CDR2: SEHNR and FQNEAQ (reference sequence). This CDR3 region has 15 residues. V was clipped by 5 bases and J by 1 base, with 14 bases between them.

The rearrangement joins TRBV4-2 to TRBJ2-1, with 9 bases aligning to TRBD1. V shed 7 bases, J shed 7 bases, and the junction held 11 bases outside the gene matches. CDR3 length equals 15 residues. The germline V gene encodes CDR1 LGHNA and CDR2 YNFKEQ. The CDR3 is CASMLADRGRNEQFF. In DNA form, the CDR3 reads TGTGCCAGCATGCTCGCGGACAGGGGTAGGAATGAGCAGTTCTTC.

V gene TRBV18 combines with J gene TRBJ1-1; TRBD1 matches 8 bases. The CDR3 runs 16 residues. Trimming took 2 bases from V and 1 from J; bases not matched to a gene: 6. Germline loops: CDR1 KGHSH, CDR2 LQKENI. The DNA of the CDR3 is TGTGCCAGCTCACCAATTGGTACAGGGGGGAACACTGAAGCTTTCTTT. Residues: CASSPIGTGGNTEAFF. The complete variable domain, with remaining parts taken from reference TRBV18 and TRBJ1-1, reads NAGVMQNPRHLVRRRGQEARLRCSPMKGHSHVYWYRQLPEEGLKFMVYLQKENIIDESGMPKERFSAEFPKEGPSILRIQQVVRGDSAAYFCASSPIGTGGNTEAFFGQGTRLTVV.

V is TRBV10-3 and J is TRBJ2-1, with TRBD2 matching 13 bases. Germline V CDR1 and CDR2: ENHRY, SYGVKD. V was pared by 6 bases and J by 8 bases, with 4 bases of the junction left unmatched. The CDR3 loop spans 14 amino acids. This CDR3 is CAIRGTSGNDEQFF. CDR3 sequence (DNA): TGTGCCATCAGGGGGACTAGCGGGAATGATGAGCAGTTCTTC.

The V call is TRBV6-1, the J call TRBJ2-7; TRBD2 agrees at 12 bases. Germline V gene sequence: CDR1 MNHNS, CDR2 SASEGT. This CDR3 contains 15 residues. J gave up 2 bases and V 5 bases, and 4 bases lay outside the gene matches. In DNA form, the CDR3 reads TGTGCCAGCAGTCCCCGGACTAGCGGGGCCTACGAGCAGTACTTC. Translating it yields CASSPRTSGAYEQYF.

The V call is TRBV7-2, the J call TRBJ1-2; D is possibly TRBD1 (5 bases). This CDR3 is 15 amino acids long. Deletions cut 1 base from V and 0 bases from J, with 9 bases between. Germline lookup yields CDR1 SGHTA and CDR2 FQGNSA. The CDR3 DNA sequence: TGTGCCAGCAGCTTAGATCGGGGGGCTAACTATGGCTACACCTTC. This sequence encodes CASSLDRGANYGYTF.

The V call is TRBV4-2, the J call TRBJ2-3; D gene uncertain. CDR3 length: 14 amino acids. CDR1 is LGHNA, CDR2 YNFKEQ, per germline. Deletions cut 0 bases from V and 6 bases from J, with 10 bases between. The CDR3 reads CASSQEAVRDTQYF. For the CDR3, the DNA is TGTGCCAGCAGCCAAGAGGCGGTCCGGGATACGCAGTATTTT.

The V and J genes are TRBV6-5 and TRBJ1-2, with 7 bases matching TRBD1. Germline V lookup: CDR1 MNHEY, CDR2 SVGAGI. This CDR3 contains 15 residues. The V gene end was trimmed by 0 bases and the J gene end by 1 base; junction bases not matched to a gene: 2. CDR3 protein: CASSYSRQGNYGYTF. The CDR3, as DNA: TGTGCCAGCAGTTACTCGAGACAGGGTAACTATGGCTACACCTTC.

The DNA of the CDR3 is TGCGCCAGCAGCGTAAACAATGAGCAGTTCTTC. This sequence encodes CASSVNNEQFF. The chain carries TRBV5-1 and TRBJ2-1; D unresolved. Trimming took off 4 bases at V and 5 bases at J, with 4 bases between the two ends. CDR3 size: 11 residues. CDR1 and CDR2 from the germline V gene are SGHRS and YFSETQ. Filled out from reference TRBV5-1 and TRBJ2-1, the complete variable domain reads KAGVTQTPRYLIKTRGQQVTLSCSPISGHRSVSWYQQTPGQGLQFLFEYFSETQRNKGNFPGRFSGRQFSNSRSEMNVSTLELGDSALYLCASSVNNEQFFGPGTRLTVL.

The V and J genes are TRBV11-3 and TRBJ2-3; 13 positions agree with TRBD2. Germline values: CDR1 SGHNT, CDR2 YENEEA. The CDR3 is made up of 16 amino acids. V shed 4 bases, J shed 1 base, and the junction held 2 bases outside the gene matches. CDR3 sequence (DNA): TGTGCCAGCAGCTCTGGACTAGCGGGAGGCACAGATACGCAGTATTTT. Translation gives CASSSGLAGGTDTQYF.

The gene calls are TRBV2 and TRBJ1-4, with D possibly TRBD1 on 5 matching bases. V was pared by 5 bases and J by 5 bases, with 12 bases between. This CDR3 spans 14 amino acids. Germline V CDR1 and CDR2: SNHLY, FYNNEI. CDR3 coding DNA: TGTGCCAGCAGTTCGGGGGGAGGGAATGAAAAACTGTTTTTT. It yields the protein CASSSGGGNEKLFF.

This clone was detected only once. V and J are TRBV5-1 and TRBJ2-5; TRBD1 matches at 7 bases. The better agreement between TRBJ2-7 and the DNA end casts doubt on the J call. This CDR3 contains 15 residues. Germline-derived CDR1 and CDR2 are SGHRS and YFSETQ. CDR3 region: CASSPGQTFLDEQYF. As DNA, the CDR3 is TGCGCCAGCAGCCCGGGACAGACCTTCCTCGACGAGCAGTACTTC.

J is TRBJ2-7 and V is TRBV18; TRBD1 aligns across 8 bases. The CDR3 is 14 residues long. Germline-derived CDR1 and CDR2 are KGHSH and LQKENI. J was trimmed by 2 bases and V by 3 bases; bases with no gene match: 3. Written as DNA, the CDR3 is TGTGCCAGCTCACCGGGCAGGGGGCCCTACGAGCAGTACTTC. Protein sequence: CASSPGRGPYEQYF.